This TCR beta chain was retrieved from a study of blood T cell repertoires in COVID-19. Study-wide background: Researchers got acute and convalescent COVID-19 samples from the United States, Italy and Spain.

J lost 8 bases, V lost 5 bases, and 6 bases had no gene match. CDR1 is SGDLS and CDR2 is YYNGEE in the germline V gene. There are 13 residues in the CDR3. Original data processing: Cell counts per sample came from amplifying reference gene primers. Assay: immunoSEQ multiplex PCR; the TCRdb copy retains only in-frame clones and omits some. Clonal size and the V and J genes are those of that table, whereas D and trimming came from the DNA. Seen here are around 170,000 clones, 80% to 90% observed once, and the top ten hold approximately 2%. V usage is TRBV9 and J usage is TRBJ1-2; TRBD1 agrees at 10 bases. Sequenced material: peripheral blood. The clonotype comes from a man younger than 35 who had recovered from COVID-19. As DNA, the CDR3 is TGTGCCAGCAGTGCCGGGACAGGGGAAGGCTACACCTTC. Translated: CASSAGTGEGYTF.